Below are 6 T cell receptor beta chains sequenced from a single sample in a study of metastatic and nonmetastatic thyroid tumors. TCRdb re-called clones from the PCR reads using MiXCR. Of about 39,000 clones detected, 15% to 20% appear once; the ten largest clones hold roughly an eighth. Thyroid surgery had not been preceded by any treatment in any patient. The sequencing sample was made of tumor tissue. The receptors come from a female donor with papillary thyroid cancer or a benign thyroid nodule (not recorded which). Some clones in this sample may be carry-over from other donors' samples.

This clone was seen a handful of times. The chain recombines TRBV6-1 with TRBJ2-1, with D unresolved. CDR1 is MNHNS and CDR2 is SASEGT in the germline V gene. V lost 8 bases and J 4 bases, leaving 18 bases between the germline ends. This CDR3 is 15 amino acids long. CDR3 DNA sequence: TGTGCCAGCCCAACCAACCCAGAGACTTACAATGAGCAGTTCTTC. It is translated as CASPTNPETYNEQFF.

The rearrangement uses TRBV7-9 and TRBJ1-5; 7 bases line up with TRBD1. Germline CDR1 SEHNR, CDR2 FQNEAQ (reference sequence). The CDR3 is 15 residues long. The ends lost 3 bases at V and 12 bases at J; junction bases unmatched: 14. The CDR3 reads CASSLAGGGTHLQHF. As DNA, the CDR3 is TGTGCCAGCAGCTTGGCAGGGGGAGGGACCCATCTCCAGCATTTT.

This clone was picked up a small number of times. It may be a read error: a sequence one base away is much more abundant. This chain uses TRBV7-8 with TRBJ2-1; maybe TRBD1 (5 bases). Germline V gene sequence: CDR1 SGHVS, CDR2 FQNEAQ. The ends were cut back, 4 bases at V and 8 bases at J, with 9 bases in the middle. This CDR3 spans 12 amino acids. In nucleotides, the CDR3 is TGTGCCAGCAGCTCAGGGCCCCATGAGCAGTTCTTC. Encoded protein: CASSSGPHEQFF.

This clone was counted between two and nine times. The rearrangement uses TRBV6-1 and TRBJ2-3, with D hard to call. Trimming pared 5 bases from V and 0 bases from J, leaving 12 bases between. This CDR3 spans 15 amino acids. Germline assignment: CDR1 MNHNS and CDR2 SASEGT. CDR3 nucleotides: TGTGCCAGCAGTAGCACAGTTGCTAGCACAGATACGCAGTATTTT. This gives the protein CASSSTVASTDTQYF.

This clone was found many times. The chain employs TRBV7-9 and TRBJ2-1; TRBD1 agrees at 10 bases. This CDR3 is 17 amino acids long. V lost 5 bases and J lost 5; bases outside the gene matches: 12. Germline V gene data show CDR1 as SEHNR and CDR2 as FQNEAQ (reference sequence). In DNA, the CDR3 is TGTGCCAGCAGCCGAAGGGAGACAGGGGGCTTCAACAATGAGCAGTTCTTC. This sequence encodes CASSRRETGGFNNEQFF.

The gene calls are TRBV29-1 and TRBJ2-4; the D gene is possibly TRBD2 (5 bases). Germline V gene data show CDR1 as SQVTM and CDR2 as ANQGSEA. The CDR3 contains 12 residues. V lost 8 bases and J lost 7, with 15 bases in between. The CDR3 sequence: CSSRGPVNIQYF. The CDR3 nucleotides read TGCAGCTCGAGAGGGCCGGTGAACATTCAGTACTTC.